Below, one TCR beta chain is given with its context. What it recognizes is unknown. Other DNA sequences in this sample translate to the same CDR3. The CDR3 is 12 residues long. Germline CDR1 is SEHNR and CDR2 is FQNEAQ (reference sequence). V was shortened by 5 bases and J by 4 bases, with 6 bases between the two germline ends. This entry is derived from a study of T cells in localized non-small cell lung cancer. Overall study findings and caveats: Compared with tumor, uninvolved adjacent lung displayed greater T cell clonality, ranking highest overall. Researchers found a median around 50 of the top 100 tumor clones in adjacent lung.

Clones were sequenced by immunoSEQ multiplex PCR, and TCRdb holds only the in-frame ones, with some missing. The table shows tens of thousands of clones, with roughly 86% occurring only once. The rearrangement uses TRBV7-9 and TRBJ1-3; D is unresolved. The sample was peripheral blood, taken before any cancer treatment. This TCR was sampled from a female donor over 55 with stage I lung adenocarcinoma. The CDR3 DNA reads TGTGCCAGCAGCCCCTCCGGAAACACCATATATTTT. Encoded protein: CASSPSGNTIYF.